Listed below are T cell receptor beta chains from one sample, sequenced in a study of regulatory T cells in long-lasting Graves disease. One entry per CDR3 protein results from TCRdb running MiXCR on the multiplex PCR reads. The sample gives over 350,000 distinct CDR3 sequences, approximately 15% of which show up once; around a sixth is in the top ten. In addition, the sample was reused for a study of T cells in Graves' hyperthyroidism and ophthalmopathy.

The material sequenced was peripheral blood mononuclear cells (PBMCs), taken at new diagnosis, from a patient treated with antithyroid drugs. Receptors were obtained from a woman aged 45-65 years with Graves disease. Both conserved end residues are part of each CDR3. The D gene is left open where the match is weak. Only some rows state a clone size, as once, few, many or a class for expanded clones.

14	many	TRBD1	TRBV2	TRBJ2-1	CASSGQGFRNEQFF	TGTGCCAGCAGTGGACAGGGGTTTCGCAATGAGCAGTTCTTC
15	many	TRBD1	TRBV3-1	TRBJ2-7	CASSQRGQRVYEQYF	TGTGCCAGCAGCCAGAGGGGGCAAAGGGTGTACGAGCAGTACTTC
13	many	TRBD1	TRBV6-1	TRBJ1-2	CASILQGIYGYTF	TGTGCCAGCATCTTACAGGGGATCTATGGCTACACCTTC
13	many	TRBD1	TRBV7-9	TRBJ2-1	CASSWDRAVEQFF	TGTGCCAGCAGCTGGGACAGGGCGGTCGAGCAGTTCTTC
12	-	TRBD2	TRBV9	TRBJ2-7	CASSISGSEQYF	TGTGCCAGCAGCATTAGCGGGAGCGAGCAGTACTTC
15	-	TRBD2	TRBV7-2	TRBJ2-1	CASSFLSGSPNEQFF	TGTGCCAGCAGCTTTCTAAGCGGGAGTCCCAATGAGCAGTTCTTC
13	-	TRBD2	TRBV19	TRBJ2-1	CASSIELAGEQFF	TGTGCCAGTAGTATAGAACTAGCGGGAGAGCAGTTCTTC
14	many	-	TRBV12-3/TRBV12-4	TRBJ2-3	CASRSGAVTDTQYF	TGTGCCAGCAGATCAGGGGCTGTCACAGATACGCAGTATTTT
14	-	-	TRBV19	TRBJ1-5	CASSAGYSNQPQHF	TGTGCCAGTAGTGCGGGGTATAGCAATCAGCCCCAGCATTTT
14	-	TRBD1	TRBV5-4	TRBJ2-5	CASSSRTGAKTQYF	TGTGCCAGCAGCTCGCGGACAGGGGCGAAGACCCAGTACTTC
17	many	-	TRBV30	TRBJ1-1	CAWSEEGVIFTYTEAFF	TGTGCCTGGAGTGAAGAGGGGGTCATCTTCACTTACACTGAAGCTTTCTTT
15	few	-	TRBV5-1	TRBJ1-1	CASSPRVGGRTEAFF	TGCGCCAGCAGTCCTAGGGTCGGGGGGCGGACTGAAGCTTTCTTT
15	few	TRBD2	TRBV9	TRBJ2-7	CASSVDSGDTYEQYF	TGTGCCAGCAGCGTAGACAGCGGGGATACCTACGAGCAGTACTTC
18	many	TRBD2	TRBV28	TRBJ2-4	CASSLAPGLAGLKNIQYF	TGTGCCAGCAGTTTGGCCCCGGGACTAGCGGGCCTAAAAAACATTCAGTACTTC
14	few	-	TRBV7-8	TRBJ2-2	CASSLPGSTGELFF	TGTGCCAGCAGCCTACCTGGGAGTACCGGGGAGCTGTTTTTT
15	many	TRBD2	TRBV30	TRBJ2-3	CAWSVGLAGTDTQYF	TGTGCCTGGAGTGTAGGGCTAGCGGGCACAGATACGCAGTATTTT
11	many	-	TRBV7-9	TRBJ2-3	CASRNGDTQYF	TGTGCCAGCAGAAATGGGGATACGCAGTATTTT
17	-	-	TRBV19	TRBJ1-2	CASSIDHPTGLENGYTF	TGTGCCAGTAGTATAGATCATCCGACAGGCCTTGAGAATGGCTACACCTTC
19	-	TRBD1	TRBV28	TRBJ2-2	CASSLPVNPGQGSAGELFF	TGTGCCAGCAGCTTACCCGTTAATCCGGGACAGGGAAGTGCCGGGGAGCTGTTTTTT
14	few	-	TRBV28	TRBJ1-1	CASIRGALNTEAFF	TGTGCCAGCATCCGTGGGGCGTTGAACACTGAAGCTTTCTTT
17	many	TRBD2	TRBV6-1	TRBJ2-7	CASSESPLSGSRYEQYF	TGTGCCAGCAGTGAATCCCCTCTTAGCGGGAGTCGGTACGAGCAGTACTTC
15	many	-	TRBV2	TRBJ1-5	CASSEALGSNQPQHF	TGTGCCAGCAGTGAAGCGCTTGGGAGCAATCAGCCCCAGCATTTT
16	-	-	TRBV6-2/TRBV6-3	TRBJ1-3	CASSEGQGGPGNTIYF	TGTGCCAGCAGTGAGGGGCAGGGAGGCCCTGGAAACACCATATATTTT
16	-	TRBD1	TRBV4-1	TRBJ2-2	CASSQDLGQGTGELFF	TGCGCCAGCAGCCAAGATCTGGGACAGGGAACCGGGGAGCTGTTTTTT
13	few	TRBD1	TRBV9	TRBJ2-5	CASSVVAGGPGYF	TGTGCCAGCAGCGTAGTGGCAGGGGGCCCCGGGTACTTC
15	many	-	TRBV10-3	TRBJ2-7	CAIRPAGQFANEQYF	TGTGCCATCAGGCCCGCAGGGCAGTTTGCTAACGAGCAGTACTTC
13	many	-	TRBV6-1	TRBJ1-1	CASSDRGATEAFF	TGTGCCAGCAGTGATCGGGGGGCCACTGAAGCTTTCTTT
15	many	TRBD2	TRBV28	TRBJ2-5	CASSLLTSGRANQYF	TGTGCCAGCAGTTTATTAACTAGCGGGAGGGCCAACCAGTACTTC
12	many	-	TRBV3-1	TRBJ1-6	CASSQERSPLHF	TGTGCCAGCAGCCAAGAGCGTTCACCCCTCCACTTT
11	few	-	TRBV20-1	TRBJ2-5	CSARPEETQYF	TGCAGTGCTAGACCAGAAGAGACCCAGTACTTC
16	-	TRBD2	TRBV7-9	TRBJ2-3	CASSLSRTSGRDTQYF	TGTGCCAGCAGCTTATCACGGACTAGCGGGAGAGATACGCAGTATTTT
17	-	TRBD1	TRBV19	TRBJ1-1	CASISPGQGAGDTEAFF	TGTGCCAGTATCTCCCCGGGACAGGGGGCGGGGGACACTGAAGCTTTCTTT
15	once	TRBD1	TRBV6-1	TRBJ2-3	CASTRTGGATDTQYF	TGTGCCAGCACCAGGACAGGGGGGGCCACAGATACGCAGTATTTT
17	-	TRBD1	TRBV19	TRBJ1-1	CASSTPPGTGMNTEAFF	TGTGCCAGTAGTACCCCCCCCGGGACAGGGATGAACACTGAAGCTTTCTTT
16	few	TRBD2	TRBV4-2	TRBJ2-1	CASSQVAGLAGGEQFF	TGTGCCAGCAGCCAAGTTGCGGGACTAGCGGGAGGTGAGCAGTTCTTC
17	many	TRBD2	TRBV29-1	TRBJ2-7	CSVEDRLAGERSYEQYF	TGCAGCGTTGAAGACCGACTAGCGGGAGAGAGGTCCTACGAGCAGTACTTC
14	many	-	TRBV20-1	TRBJ2-1	CSASRAGTYNEQFF	TGCAGTGCTAGTAGGGCAGGGACGTACAATGAGCAGTTCTTC
16	many	-	TRBV9	TRBJ2-2	CASSVVGRMNTGELFF	TGTGCCAGCAGCGTAGTGGGGAGGATGAACACCGGGGAGCTGTTTTTT
14	-	-	TRBV5-6	TRBJ2-1	CASSSRTSPGEQFF	TGTGCCAGCAGCTCCCGTACTAGTCCTGGTGAGCAGTTCTTC
15	-	TRBD2	TRBV10-3	TRBJ2-1	CAIGLAGAPYNEQFF	TGTGCCATCGGACTAGCGGGCGCACCATACAATGAGCAGTTCTTC
14	-	-	TRBV10-3	TRBJ1-4	CAIRDRATNEKLFF	TGTGCCATCAGGGACCGCGCAACTAATGAAAAACTGTTTTTT
12	many	-	TRBV29-1	TRBJ1-5	CSVAGSNQPQHF	TGCAGCGTTGCAGGTAGCAATCAGCCCCAGCATTTT
14	-	TRBD2	TRBV4-1	TRBJ2-3	CASSPAAGADTQYF	TGCGCCAGCAGCCCCGCGGCGGGGGCAGATACGCAGTATTTT
19	many	TRBD1	TRBV2	TRBJ2-3	CASRTPGQGLPWGTDTQYF	TGTGCCAGCCGGACGCCGGGACAGGGTTTGCCTTGGGGCACAGATACGCAGTATTTT
14	few	-	TRBV19	TRBJ2-3	CASSSGRDTDTQYF	TGTGCCAGTAGTTCCGGGAGAGACACAGATACGCAGTATTTT
14	few	TRBD2	TRBV10-3	TRBJ2-2	CAITSGSVTGELFF	TGTGCCATCACTAGCGGGAGCGTCACCGGGGAGCTGTTTTTT
15	many	TRBD1	TRBV30	TRBJ2-7	CAWSQTGTLTYEQYF	TGTGCCTGGAGTCAGACAGGGACCCTCACCTACGAGCAGTACTTC
14	many	TRBD2	TRBV30	TRBJ2-7	CAWTPGLAGAEQYF	TGTGCCTGGACACCGGGACTAGCGGGAGCCGAGCAGTACTTC
14	many	-	TRBV7-9	TRBJ2-1	CASSLIGNYNEQFF	TGTGCCAGCAGCTTAATCGGGAACTACAATGAGCAGTTCTTC
15	many	-	TRBV28	TRBJ1-3	CASSLFMSSGNTIYF	TGTGCCAGCAGTTTATTTATGAGCTCTGGAAACACCATATATTTT
16	-	TRBD2	TRBV3-1	TRBJ2-7	CAGSQEPSGSGYEQYF	TGTGCCGGCAGCCAAGAGCCTAGCGGGAGCGGATACGAGCAGTACTTC
13	few	-	TRBV29-1	TRBJ2-1	CSVETGDYNEQFF	TGCAGCGTTGAGACAGGAGATTACAATGAGCAGTTCTTC
16	many	TRBD1	TRBV11-2	TRBJ1-2	CASSSPPWRGLYGYTF	TGTGCCAGCAGCTCCCCCCCCTGGAGGGGGCTCTATGGCTACACCTTC
17	-	-	TRBV7-9	TRBJ2-3	CASSSFGSGPRRDTQYF	TGTGCCAGCAGCTCGTTCGGAAGCGGGCCTAGGAGAGATACGCAGTATTTT
12	-	-	TRBV5-1	TRBJ2-5	CASSFWGWAQYF	TGCGCCAGCAGCTTCTGGGGATGGGCCCAGTACTTC